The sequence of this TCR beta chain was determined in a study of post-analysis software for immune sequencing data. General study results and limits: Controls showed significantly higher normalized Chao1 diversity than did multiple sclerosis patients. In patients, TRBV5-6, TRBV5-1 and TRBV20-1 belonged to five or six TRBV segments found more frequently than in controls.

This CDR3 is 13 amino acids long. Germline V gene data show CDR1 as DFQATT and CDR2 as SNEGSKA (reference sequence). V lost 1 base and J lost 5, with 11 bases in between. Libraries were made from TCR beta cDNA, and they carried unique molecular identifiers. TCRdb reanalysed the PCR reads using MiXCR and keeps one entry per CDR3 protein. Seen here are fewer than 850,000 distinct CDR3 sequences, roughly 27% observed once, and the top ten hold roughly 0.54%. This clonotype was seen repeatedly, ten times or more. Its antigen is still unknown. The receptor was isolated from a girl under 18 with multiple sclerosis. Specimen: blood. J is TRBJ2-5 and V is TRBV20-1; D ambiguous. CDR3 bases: TGCAGTGCTAGAGTCGTCGTGGGGGAGACCCAGTACTTC. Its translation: CSARVVVGETQYF.